The 16 T cell receptor beta chains presented below share a single source sample, sequenced in a study of Graves' ophthalmopathy and Graves' hyperthyroidism. Amplification targeted the TCR beta CDR3 regions, with RNA transcripts as the source material. HTBI-primed RT-PCR formed the first round, and a multiplex PCR formed the second. TCRdb reprocessed the multiplex PCR reads with MiXCR, giving one entry per CDR3 protein. The profile shows roughly 1.1 million distinct CDR3 sequences, less than 45% of them singletons. The source material was peripheral blood or thyroid tissue (not recorded which). These receptors were taken from an adult man with Graves' hyperthyroidism.

Only a few counts were recorded for this clonotype. The V gene is TRBV7-2, the J gene TRBJ1-1; D is possibly TRBD1 (5 bases). The V and J ends lost 5 bases and 0 bases respectively, with 13 bases between them. The germline V gene has CDR1 SGHTA and CDR2 FQGNSA. This CDR3 has 15 amino acids. CDR3 DNA sequence: TGTGCCAGCAGCCCCTGGTGGGGGATGAACACTGAAGCTTTCTTT. Translating gives CASSPWWGMNTEAFF.

The rearrangement uses TRBV29-1 and TRBJ2-2; 9 nucleotides agree with TRBD1. V shed 7 bases, J shed 4 bases, and the junction held 28 bases outside the gene matches. The CDR3 loop spans 21 amino acids. Germline V CDR1 and CDR2: SQVTM, ANQGSEA. This chain's CDR3 is CSAKGDPGGQGNRDSTGELFF. The CDR3 bases are TGCAGCGCAAAGGGGGACCCGGGGGGACAGGGTAATCGGGATAGCACCGGGGAGCTGTTTTTT.

This clonotype was counted ten times or more. The rearrangement joins TRBV29-1 to TRBJ2-7; maybe TRBD2 (6 bases). This CDR3 region has 12 residues. V dropped 3 bases and J dropped 5 bases, with 11 bases sitting between them. CDR1 is SQVTM and CDR2 is ANQGSEA in the germline V gene. Here the CDR3 DNA reads TGCAGCGTTGACGTGGGGGGACACGAGCAGTACTTC. Its protein product is CSVDVGGHEQYF.

On this clonotype itself: One end of the junction varies from germline; a read error may be responsible. The chain uses TRBV19 and TRBJ1-1, with D uncertain. CDR1 LNHDA and CDR2 SQIVND come from the germline V gene (reference sequence). This CDR3 has 9 amino acids. In DNA form, the CDR3 reads TGTGCCAGTAGTAGCGGGGAGGGTTTT. Protein sequence: CASSSGEGF. Drawing the rest from reference TRBV19 and TRBJ1-1, the complete variable domain is DGGITQSPKYLFRKEGQNVTLSCEQNLNHDAMYWYRQDPGQGLRLIYYSQIVNDFQKGDIAEGYSVSREKKESFPLTVTSAQKNPTAFYLCASSSGEGFGQGTRLTVV.

This clonotype was seen at least ten times. The chain is built from TRBV20-1 and TRBJ2-7, with 11 bases that match TRBD2. J was trimmed by 0 bases and V by 3 bases; bases with no gene match: 7. Germline CDR1 reads DFQATT; CDR2 reads SNEGSKA (reference sequence). The CDR3 has 16 amino acids. CDR3 amino acids: CSARGTTSGSSYEQYF. In DNA, the CDR3 is TGCAGTGCTAGGGGGACCACTAGCGGGAGCTCCTACGAGCAGTACTTC.

The sample holds many counts of this clonotype. Written as DNA, the CDR3 is TGCAGTGCTAGAGCGGGCAGATATTATGGCTACACCTTC. The encoded protein is CSARAGRYYGYTF. The J gene is TRBJ1-2, the V gene TRBV20-1, with unresolved D. Germline V gives CDR1 DFQATT, CDR2 SNEGSKA (reference sequence). Trimming removed 1 base from V and 5 bases from J, with 11 bases in between. This CDR3 is 13 amino acids long.

The CDR3 nucleotides read TGCGCCAGCAGCTCGATGGGGAGGGCGGAAGAGACCCAGTACTTC. It codes for CASSSMGRAEETQYF. The J gene is TRBJ2-5, the V gene TRBV5-1; the match to TRBD2 covers 7 bases. The germline CDR1 and CDR2 sequences are SGHRS and YFSETQ. The V gene end was trimmed by 3 bases and the J gene end by 3 bases; junction bases not matched to a gene: 8. The CDR3 has 15 amino acids.

This clonotype was found many times. This chain connects TRBV4-1 to TRBJ2-7; TRBD1 matches at 11 bases. Germline-derived CDR1 and CDR2 are MGHRA and YSYEKL. The junction had 8 bases not matched to a gene; V was cut back by 0 bases and J by 7 bases. The CDR3 totals 16 residues. The CDR3 sequence: CASSQDWDRGIREQYF. DNA for the CDR3: TGCGCCAGCAGCCAAGATTGGGACAGGGGGATCCGAGAGCAGTACTTC.

The chain joins TRBV7-3 to TRBJ2-7; tentative D call: TRBD2 (7 bases). Germline-derived CDR1 and CDR2 are SGHTA and FQGTGA. The CDR3 totals 12 residues. The ends were cut back, 5 bases at V and 7 bases at J, with 12 bases in the middle. CDR3 region: CASSAGAGEQYF. For the CDR3, the DNA is TGTGCCAGCAGCGCGGGGGCGGGGGAGCAGTACTTC.

V and J are TRBV15 and TRBJ1-1; D unresolved. This CDR3 contains 14 residues. Trimming took 3 bases from V and 3 from J, leaving 11 bases between them. Germline V gene data show CDR1 as LNHNV and CDR2 as YYDKDF (reference sequence). The CDR3, as DNA: TGTGCCACCAGCAGGGTAACAGCGGACACTGAAGCTTTCTTT. Its translation is CATSRVTADTEAFF.

This clonotype has a handful of counts. The chain combines TRBV28 with TRBJ1-4; tentatively, D is TRBD1 (5 bases). Germline CDR1 reads MDHEN; CDR2 reads SYDVKM. This CDR3 is 14 amino acids long. Trimming took off 6 bases at V and 7 bases at J, with 15 bases between the two ends. CDR3 DNA sequence: TGTGCCAGCAGGAACGGGGGGGGAAGTGAAAAACTGTTTTTT. This encodes CASRNGGGSEKLFF.

The chain carries TRBV14 and TRBJ2-6; 7 nucleotides match TRBD1. This CDR3 region has 17 residues. Germline CDR1 reads SGHDN; CDR2 reads FVKESK. V gave up 6 bases and J gave up 4 bases; unmatched junction bases: 12. CDR3 in amino acids: CASSLGTVITGANVLTF. For the CDR3, the DNA is TGTGCCAGCAGTCTCGGGACAGTCATAACCGGGGCCAACGTCCTGACTTTC.

This rearrangement joins TRBV7-3 to TRBJ2-5; 9 bases map to TRBD2. CDR3 length: 15 amino acids. CDR1 is SGHTA, CDR2 FQGTGA, per germline. The J segment lost 2 bases and the V segment lost 7 bases, leaving 8 bases of the junction unmatched. CDR3 DNA: TGTGCCAGCACCCCGAGGACTAGCGTTCAAGAGACCCAGTACTTC. Protein: CASTPRTSVQETQYF.

This clonotype was seen only a few times. A much larger clone is a single base away; this may be a read error. V is TRBV12-3 or TRBV12-4 and J is TRBJ2-5; D might be TRBD2 (6 bases). The CDR3 covers 13 residues. The CDR3 loop is CAGRPTLGEAQYF. The CDR3 DNA is TGTGCCGGCAGGCCGACATTGGGGGAGGCCCAGTACTTC.

The sample holds a few counts of this clonotype. The genes are TRBV9 and TRBJ1-1; D might be TRBD1 (6 bases). Germline V gene lookup returns CDR1 SGDLS and CDR2 YYNGEE. Trimming left V 4 bases short and J 4 bases short, with 17 bases between. The CDR3 sequence is 15 residues long. The CDR3 loop is CASSPQGNGVTEAFF. The CDR3 DNA sequence: TGTGCCAGCAGCCCCCAGGGGAATGGGGTCACTGAAGCTTTCTTT. Variable domain in full (rest from reference TRBV9 and TRBJ1-1): DSGVTQTPKHLITATGQRVTLRCSPRSGDLSVYWYQQSLDQGLQFLIQYYNGEERAKGNILERFSAQQFPDLHSELNLSSLELGDSALYFCASSPQGNGVTEAFFGQGTRLTVV.

This clonotype was found many times. The rearrangement uses TRBV5-8 and TRBJ2-7, with 7 bases identical to TRBD2. Germline CDR1 is SGHTS and CDR2 is YDEGEE. V shed 2 bases, J shed 5 bases, and the junction held 4 bases outside the gene matches. The CDR3 covers 13 residues. CDR3: CASSLTSADEQYF. The CDR3 nucleotides read TGTGCCAGCAGCTTAACTAGCGCGGACGAGCAGTACTTC.